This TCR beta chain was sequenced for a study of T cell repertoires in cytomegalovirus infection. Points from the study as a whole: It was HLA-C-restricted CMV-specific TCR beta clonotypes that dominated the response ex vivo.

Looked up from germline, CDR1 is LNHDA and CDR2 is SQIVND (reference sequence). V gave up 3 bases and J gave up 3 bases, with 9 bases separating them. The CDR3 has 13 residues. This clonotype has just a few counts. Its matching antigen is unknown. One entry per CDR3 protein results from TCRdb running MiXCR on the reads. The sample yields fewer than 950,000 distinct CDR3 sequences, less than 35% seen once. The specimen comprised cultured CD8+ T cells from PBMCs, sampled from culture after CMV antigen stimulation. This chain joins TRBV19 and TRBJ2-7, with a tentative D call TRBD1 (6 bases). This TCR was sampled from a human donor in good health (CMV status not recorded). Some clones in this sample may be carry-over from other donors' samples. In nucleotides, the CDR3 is TGTGCCAGTAGTATCGCGACAGGCTACGAGCAGTACTTC. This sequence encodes CASSIATGYEQYF.